This TCR beta chain was sequenced for a study of T cells in localized non-small cell lung cancer. Regarding the study as a whole: The study sequenced only one region of the tumor. As a result, intratumor heterogeneity could not be excluded and remains possible. Uninvolved adjacent lung showed the highest T cell clonality, exceeding tumor. Out of the top 100 tumor clones, a median about 50 were seen in adjacent lung.

TCRdb's copy holds only in-frame clones and misses some; the assay was immunoSEQ multiplex PCR. The sample consists of 30,000 to 45,000 clones, 88% of them appearing once. As regards this clone: Its specificity is unknown.

The TCR originated in a woman aged 35 to 75 with stage I lung adenocarcinoma. This specimen consisted of peripheral blood, obtained before any cancer treatment.

The CDR3 is CASSRPRQEATNEKLFF. DNA for the CDR3: TGTGCCAGCAGTCGGCCCCGACAGGAAGCAACTAATGAAAAACTGTTTTTT. The chain employs TRBV2 and TRBJ1-4; possible D gene TRBD1, 6 bases. This CDR3 has 17 amino acids. Trimming shortened V by 5 bases and J by 0 bases, and 16 bases separated the two germline ends. Germline values: CDR1 SNHLY, CDR2 FYNNEI.